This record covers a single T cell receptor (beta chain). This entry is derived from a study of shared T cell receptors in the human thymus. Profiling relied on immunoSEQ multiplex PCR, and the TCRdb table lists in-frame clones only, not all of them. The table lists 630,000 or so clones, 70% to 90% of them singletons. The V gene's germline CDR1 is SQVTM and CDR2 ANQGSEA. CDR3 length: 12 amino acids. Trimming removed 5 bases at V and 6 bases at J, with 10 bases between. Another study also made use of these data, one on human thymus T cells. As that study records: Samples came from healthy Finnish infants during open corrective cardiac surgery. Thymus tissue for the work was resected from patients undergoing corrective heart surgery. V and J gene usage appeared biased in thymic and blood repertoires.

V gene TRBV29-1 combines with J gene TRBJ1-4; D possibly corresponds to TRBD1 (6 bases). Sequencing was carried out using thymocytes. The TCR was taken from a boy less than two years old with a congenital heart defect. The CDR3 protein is CSVTDRYEKLFF. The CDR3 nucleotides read TGCAGCGTTACGGACAGATATGAAAAACTGTTTTTT.